The clone carrying this T cell receptor beta chain has just one count. This specimen belongs to a study of blood T cell repertoires in COVID-19. For the study at large: The United States, Italy and Spain provided the acute and convalescent COVID-19 samples. PBMCs, B-cell-depleted T cells, or T cells provided the cDNA or gDNA that made up the material.

In the original analysis: Reference gene primers were amplified, and this amplification served to estimate nucleated cell counts. Produced via immunoSEQ multiplex PCR; TCRdb's table is partial and in-frame only. D and trimming were read from the DNA, whereas the V and J calls and clone size are those reported in that table. The sample holds some 100,000 clones, about 83% seen once. Germline V gene lookup returns CDR1 LNHDA and CDR2 SQIVND (reference sequence). V was clipped by 5 bases and J by 9 bases; unmatched bases: 8. The CDR3 is 15 amino acids. Sample: peripheral blood. The receptor's source is a human donor in a cohort sampled during active COVID-19. V gene TRBV19 combines with J gene TRBJ1-5; 12 positions match TRBD1. The CDR3 spells CASSSGTGGTWPQHF. For the CDR3, the DNA is TGTGCCAGTAGTTCCGGGACAGGGGGCACCTGGCCCCAGCATTTT.